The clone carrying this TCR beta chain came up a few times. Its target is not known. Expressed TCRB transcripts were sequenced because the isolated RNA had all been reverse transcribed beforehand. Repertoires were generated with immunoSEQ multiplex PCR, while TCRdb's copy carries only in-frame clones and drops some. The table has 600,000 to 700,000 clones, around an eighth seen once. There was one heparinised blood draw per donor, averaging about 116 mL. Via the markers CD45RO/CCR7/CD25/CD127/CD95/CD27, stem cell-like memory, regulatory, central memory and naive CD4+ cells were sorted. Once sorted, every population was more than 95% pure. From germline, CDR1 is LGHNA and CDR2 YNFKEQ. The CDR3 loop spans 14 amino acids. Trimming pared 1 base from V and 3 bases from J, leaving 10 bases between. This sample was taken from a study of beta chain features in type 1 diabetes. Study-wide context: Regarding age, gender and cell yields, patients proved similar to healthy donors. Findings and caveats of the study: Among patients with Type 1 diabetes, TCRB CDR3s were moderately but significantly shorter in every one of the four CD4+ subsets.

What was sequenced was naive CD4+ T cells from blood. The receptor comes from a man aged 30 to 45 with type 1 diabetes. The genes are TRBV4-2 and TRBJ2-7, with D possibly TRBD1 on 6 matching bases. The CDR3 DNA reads TGTGCCAGCAGCCAAGCACAGGGTGGCTACGAGCAGTACTTC. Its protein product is CASSQAQGGYEQYF.